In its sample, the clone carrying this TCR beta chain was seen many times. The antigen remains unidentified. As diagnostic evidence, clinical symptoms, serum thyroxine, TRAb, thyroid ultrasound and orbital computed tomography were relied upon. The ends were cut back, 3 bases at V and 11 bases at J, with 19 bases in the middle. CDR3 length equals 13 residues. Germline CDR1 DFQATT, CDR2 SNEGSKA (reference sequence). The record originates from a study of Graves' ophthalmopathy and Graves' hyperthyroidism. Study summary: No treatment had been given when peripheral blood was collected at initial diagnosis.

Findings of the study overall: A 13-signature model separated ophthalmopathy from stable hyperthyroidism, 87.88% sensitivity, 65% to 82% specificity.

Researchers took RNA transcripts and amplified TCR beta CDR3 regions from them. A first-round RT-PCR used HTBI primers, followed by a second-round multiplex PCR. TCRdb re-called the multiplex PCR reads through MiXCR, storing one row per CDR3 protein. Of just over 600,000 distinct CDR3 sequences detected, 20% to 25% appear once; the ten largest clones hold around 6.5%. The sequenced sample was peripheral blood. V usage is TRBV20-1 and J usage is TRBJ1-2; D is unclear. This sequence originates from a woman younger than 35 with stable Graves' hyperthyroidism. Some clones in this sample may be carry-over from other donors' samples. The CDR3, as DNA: TGCAGTGCTAGTGGCGTTTCGGGCGGTGGTTACACCTTC. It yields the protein CSASGVSGGGYTF.